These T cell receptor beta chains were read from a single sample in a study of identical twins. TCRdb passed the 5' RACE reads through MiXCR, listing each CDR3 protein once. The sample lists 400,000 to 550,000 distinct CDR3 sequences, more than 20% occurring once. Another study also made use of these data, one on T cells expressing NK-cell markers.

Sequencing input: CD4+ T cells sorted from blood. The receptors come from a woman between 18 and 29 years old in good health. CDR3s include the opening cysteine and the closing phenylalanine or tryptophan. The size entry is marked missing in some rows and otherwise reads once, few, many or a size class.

CDR3: CASSHGVSYEQYF
V: TRBV3-1
size: few

CDR3: CATGTSGGANEQFF
V: TRBV2
size: NA

CDR3: CAWSVRETQYF
V: TRBV30
size: few

CDR3: CASSLTGAQETQYF
V: TRBV7-7
size: few

CDR3: CASSLGGSQETQYF
V: TRBV5-1
size: few

CDR3: CASSLQGIQETQYF
V: TRBV5-1
size: NA

CDR3: CASGRGGTYNEQFF
V: TRBV7-9
size: NA

CDR3: CASSLPAGVVNEQFF
V: TRBV12-3/TRBV12-4
size: few

CDR3: CAISGRDVGYEQYF
V: TRBV10-3
size: NA

CDR3: CASSEGPSDTQYF
V: TRBV6-1
size: few

CDR3: CASSLRWGAGGRQETQYF
V: TRBV4-1
size: NA

CDR3: CASSQDGVHPAFF
V: TRBV4-3
size: many

CDR3: CSAIGGGLNTEAFF
V: TRBV20-1
size: few

CDR3: CASAPSGGSWGETQYF
V: TRBV5-1
size: NA

CDR3: CASSLLARKQYF
V: TRBV3-1
size: once

CDR3: CSARLRQGNYEQYF
V: TRBV20-1
size: NA

CDR3: CASTLGVWTDTQYF
V: TRBV12-3/TRBV12-4
size: NA

CDR3: CATSQGVETQQFF
V: TRBV24-1
size: few

CDR3: CSVGTGSNQPQHF
V: TRBV20-1
size: NA

CDR3: CASSLRGWSDTQYF
V: TRBV5-4
size: NA

CDR3: CASSQDWAYTNTQYF
V: TRBV3-1
size: NA

CDR3: CASSLARVAGELFF
V: TRBV7-8
size: few

CDR3: CASNHRRSETQYF
V: TRBV12-3/TRBV12-4
size: NA

CDR3: CASSLVMQEATFF
V: TRBV5-1
size: NA

CDR3: CATSIRTQGNIQYF
V: TRBV15
size: few

CDR3: CASSRRVGSMNTEAFF
V: TRBV2
size: few

CDR3: CASSFPAQETQYF
V: TRBV5-6
size: few

CDR3: CASSFFSGQETQYF
V: TRBV7-9
size: NA

CDR3: CASSSQIATGELFF
V: TRBV6-4
size: NA

CDR3: CASTRQGAGGETQYF
V: TRBV6-1
size: few

CDR3: CSANPLSDTEAFF
V: TRBV20-1
size: NA

CDR3: CSARGPTASSYEQYF
V: TRBV20-1
size: NA

CDR3: CASSYRTAEAFF
V: TRBV7-9
size: NA

CDR3: CSVSFGPDTIYF
V: TRBV20-1
size: few

CDR3: CASSQGDERGMNTGELFF
V: TRBV4-2
size: few

CDR3: CAISLGRSGRSGDTQYF
V: TRBV10-3
size: NA

CDR3: CAISVIMGLAGSSYNEQFF
V: TRBV10-3
size: few

CDR3: CASSVSTGGAYEQYF
V: TRBV9
size: few

CDR3: CSAKGLSLREQFF
V: TRBV20-1
size: NA

CDR3: CSARKLAGGRETQYF
V: TRBV20-1
size: few

CDR3: CASSYSEWSQETQYF
V: TRBV6-5
size: NA

CDR3: CASSPAQDTQYF
V: TRBV5-6
size: NA

CDR3: CASSEGRSRYGYTF
V: TRBV9
size: few

CDR3: CASSAQGPNTGELFF
V: TRBV18
size: NA

CDR3: CSVEVRGFGYTF
V: TRBV29-1
size: few

CDR3: CASGGQAVQPQHF
V: TRBV7-2
size: few

CDR3: CASSDYRDQPQHF
V: TRBV2
size: few